This T cell receptor beta chain was retrieved from a study of radiotherapy plus CTLA-4 blockade in lung cancer. As for the study in general: Among patients, less than 20% showed objective responses, and about 30% had disease control.

Regarding the study as a whole: Together with interferon-beta, which increased in serum after radiation, early dynamic changes in blood T cell clones were reportedly the best predictors of response. In blood, tumor-derived TCR clones expanded after radiotherapy plus ipilimumab.

Looked up from germline, CDR1 is MNHNY and CDR2 is SVGAGI (reference sequence). The CDR3 runs 13 residues. Trimming pared 2 bases from V and 4 bases from J, leaving 8 bases between. Libraries were prepared by immunoSEQ multiplex PCR; TCRdb keeps only in-frame clonotypes and omits some of them. The repertoire holds 100,000 to 150,000 clones, with 75% to 90% as singletons. The study treated chemo-refractory metastatic non-small-cell lung cancer patients with focal radiation plus ipilimumab CTLA-4 blockade. Note on this clone: The target antigen is unknown. This CDR3 is also generated by other DNA sequences in the sample.

The chain has TRBV6-6 and TRBJ1-1; possibly TRBD1 for D (5 bases). Material: peripheral blood, obtained from a patient treated with radiotherapy plus ipilimumab. The origin of this receptor is a human donor with non-small cell lung cancer that progressed on radiotherapy plus ipilimumab. In DNA, the CDR3 is TGTGCCAGCAGTTACCAGGGCGGCACTGAAGCTTTCTTT. It encodes CASSYQGGTEAFF.